This T cell receptor (beta chain) stems from a study of T-cell reconstitution after alpha-beta-depleted transplantation in children (dated by TCRdb to the mid-2010s). About the full investigation: T-cell immune reconstitution after TCRalphabeta/CD19-depleted allogeneic hematopoietic cell transplantation in children was quantitatively tracked in the study by means of TCR repertoire profiling. General conclusions and limits of the study: Over the following months the frequencies of hyperexpanded clones went down, and after one year T-cell counts and TCRbeta diversity were mostly credited to newly produced T cells. The apparently early alphabetaT-cell count recovery about two months after transplant was reportedly dependent on only several hundred rapidly expanded clones derived from non-depleted graft cells. The high TCRbeta diversity at day 60 in some patients was ascribed to recipient T cells and intrathymic progenitors that had survived conditioning.

V and J are trimmed by 5 bases and 8 bases, and the gene matches miss 7 bases of the junction. From the cysteine up to the phenylalanine, the CDR3 has a length of 13 residues. Just the 39-base CDR3 DNA is kept, in frame starting at base 1. The germline V gene gives CDR1 as SGHRS and CDR2 as YFSETQ. This clonotype occurred a few times. The antigen it recognizes is unknown. Per-base quality was not reported, and no clone a single base away is much larger than it. The treatment or condition tag for this specimen amounts to: allogeneic hematopoietic cell transplantation with graft depleted of TCRalphabeta T cells and CD19 B cells. The transplant recipients were children given TCRalphabeta/CD19-depleted allogeneic hematopoietic cell grafts. The library came from PCR. Instrument used: Illumina HiSeq 2500. Molecular barcoding was employed in the preparation of TCR libraries, with unique molecular identifiers being used to normalize TCRbeta repertoire quantification. TCRdb trimmed public reads at Q25 via fastp, called clones via MiXCR and kept in-frame beta chains. Each entry is one CDR3 protein sequence, shown with its most common DNA and genes. This sample is represented by about 870,000 distinct CDR3 sequences; approximately 15% of them were singletons. The ten top clones hold roughly 5% of the sample.

This TCR derives from a male patient between 5 and 17 years old who had a stem cell transplant for acute lymphoblastic leukemia, so the T cells may come from the graft donor. The sequencing used PBMCs, mostly from graft donor cells, collected 360 days after TCRalphabeta/CD19-depleted stem cell transplant. The chain is made from TRBV5-1 and TRBJ2-3; 8 of the junction bases match TRBD2. The CDR3 region: CASRPSGSGTQYF. In nucleotide form, the sequence is TGCGCCAGCAGACCCAGCGGGAGTGGTACGCAGTATTTT.